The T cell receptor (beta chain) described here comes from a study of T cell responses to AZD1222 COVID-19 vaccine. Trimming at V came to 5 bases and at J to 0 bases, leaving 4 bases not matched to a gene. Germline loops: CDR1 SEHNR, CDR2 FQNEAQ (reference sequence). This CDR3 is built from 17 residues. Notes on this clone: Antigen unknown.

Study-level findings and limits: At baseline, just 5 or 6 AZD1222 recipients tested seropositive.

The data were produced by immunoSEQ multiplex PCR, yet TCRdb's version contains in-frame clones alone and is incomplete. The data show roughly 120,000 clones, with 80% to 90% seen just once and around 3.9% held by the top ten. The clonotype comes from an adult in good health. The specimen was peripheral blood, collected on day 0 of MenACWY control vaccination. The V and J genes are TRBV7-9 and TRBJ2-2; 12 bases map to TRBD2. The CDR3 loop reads CASSILAGGTNTGELFF. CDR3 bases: TGTGCCAGCAGCATCCTAGCGGGGGGGACGAACACCGGGGAGCTGTTTTTT.